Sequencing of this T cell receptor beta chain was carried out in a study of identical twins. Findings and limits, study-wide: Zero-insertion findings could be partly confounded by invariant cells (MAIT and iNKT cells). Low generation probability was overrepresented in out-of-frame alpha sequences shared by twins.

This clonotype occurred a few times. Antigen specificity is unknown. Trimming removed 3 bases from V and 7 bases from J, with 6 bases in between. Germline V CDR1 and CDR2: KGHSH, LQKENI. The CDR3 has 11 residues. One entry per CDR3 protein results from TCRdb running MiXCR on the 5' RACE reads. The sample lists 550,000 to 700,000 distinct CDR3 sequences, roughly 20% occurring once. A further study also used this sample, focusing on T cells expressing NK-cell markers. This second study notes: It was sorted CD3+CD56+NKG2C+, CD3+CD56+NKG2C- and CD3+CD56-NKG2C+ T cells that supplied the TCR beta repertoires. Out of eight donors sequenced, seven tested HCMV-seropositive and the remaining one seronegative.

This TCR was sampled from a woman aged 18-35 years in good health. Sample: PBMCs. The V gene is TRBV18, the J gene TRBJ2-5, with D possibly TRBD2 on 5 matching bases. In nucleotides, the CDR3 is TGTGCCAGCTCACCCGAGGGGACCCAGTACTTC. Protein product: CASSPEGTQYF.